The 24 T cell receptor beta chains reported below all come from one sample, sequenced in a study of CD4 T cells in relation to SARS-CoV-2 and coronaviruses. Clones were read by immunoSEQ multiplex PCR, and TCRdb kept only the in-frame ones, dropping some. In the table there are about 26,000 clones, 65% to 85% of which are singletons. Before the COVID-19 pandemic, during about 2011-2019, CD4+ T cells were taken from unexposed donors. The cells were cultured for around ten days before CD4+ T cells were isolated. Which antigens these TCRs recognize remains unknown. The source material was CD4+ T cells from PBMCs, cultured in vitro. These receptors were taken from a human donor in good health.

The chain recombines TRBV18 with TRBJ1-1, with D perhaps matching TRBD1 (5 bases). This CDR3 has 16 amino acids. Trimming removed 2 bases at V and 0 bases at J, with 13 bases between. Germline V gives CDR1 KGHSH, CDR2 LQKENI. DNA of the CDR3: TGTGCCAGCTCACCAGCAGGGCCGGGAATGAACACTGAAGCTTTCTTT. Protein product: CASSPAGPGMNTEAFF.

J is TRBJ2-4 and V is TRBV3-1 (or the pseudogene TRBV3-2), with D possibly matching TRBD2 (6 bases). V was shortened by 5 bases and J by 7 bases, with 15 bases between the two germline ends. Germline CDR1 is LGHDT and CDR2 is YNNKEL (reference sequence). This CDR3 spans 14 amino acids. CDR3 DNA: TGTGCCAGCAGCTCCGGAGGGAAGGGCAACATTCAGTACTTC. It codes for CASSSGGKGNIQYF.

The V call is TRBV30, the J call TRBJ1-4; 8 positions agree with TRBD1. This CDR3 is 12 amino acids long. Looked up from germline, CDR1 is GTSNPN and CDR2 is SVGIG (reference sequence). Germline trimming cut 5 bases from V and 8 bases from J; bases unmatched to any gene: 4. The CDR3 nucleotides read TGTGCCTGGGGACAGGGTGGCGAAAAACTGTTTTTT. Amino acid sequence: CAWGQGGEKLFF.

This chain joins TRBV6-5 and TRBJ1-6; D not resolved. V lost 6 bases and J 5 bases, leaving 11 bases between the germline ends. The CDR3 totals 14 residues. Germline V gene lookup returns CDR1 MNHEY and CDR2 SVGAGI. The CDR3 region has the DNA TGTGCCAGCAGCTACGGACGGGATAATTCACCCCTCCACTTT. It encodes CASSYGRDNSPLHF.

This chain links TRBV9 with TRBJ1-2, with D maybe TRBD1 (6 bases). Germline CDR1 and CDR2: SGDLS and YYNGEE. Trimming shortened V by 2 bases and J by 4 bases, and 15 bases separated the two germline ends. CDR3 length: 15 amino acids. The CDR3 sequence: CASSVTGLGPYGYTF. The CDR3 coding sequence is TGTGCCAGCAGCGTTACAGGGCTCGGGCCCTATGGCTACACCTTC.

The chain carries TRBV5-6 and TRBJ2-1; 9 bases align to TRBD2. The germline gives CDR1 SGHDT, CDR2 YYEEEE. The CDR3 has 15 amino acids. The ends lost 1 base at V and 4 bases at J; junction bases unmatched: 3. DNA of the CDR3: TGTGCCAGCAGCTTGCATCTAGCGGGATACAATGAGCAGTTCTTC. Translation gives CASSLHLAGYNEQFF.

The CDR3 bases are TGTGCCAGCAGACAGGAGAACACCGGGGAGCTGTTTTTT. Residues: CASRQENTGELFF. The chain is built from TRBV2 and TRBJ2-2; D is possibly TRBD1 (5 bases). Germline V lookup: CDR1 SNHLY, CDR2 FYNNEI. Trimming stripped 6 bases from V and 1 base from J, with 6 bases between. This CDR3 has 13 residues. The full variable domain, with the rest looked up from reference TRBV2 and TRBJ2-2, is EPEVTQTPSHQVTQMGQEVILRCVPISNHLYFYWYRQILGQKVEFLVSFYNNEISEKSEIFDDQFSVERPDGSNFTLKIRSTKLEDSAMYFCASRQENTGELFFGEGSRLTVL.

This clone was seen only a few times. The chain uses TRBV6-4 and TRBJ1-1; the D gene is possibly TRBD1 (5 bases). V was trimmed by 4 bases and J by 5 bases, leaving 20 bases between them. This CDR3 is 16 amino acids long. From germline, CDR1 is MRHNA and CDR2 SNTAGT. The CDR3 DNA is TGTGCCAGCAGTGCCCTCCTGGGACTGACTAGTACTGAAGCTTTCTTT. It codes for CASSALLGLTSTEAFF.

This chain connects TRBV7-3 to TRBJ2-3; maybe TRBD2 (6 bases). V was cut by 3 bases and J by 6 bases, with 10 bases left in between. In germline, CDR1 is SGHTA, CDR2 FQGTGA. This CDR3 region has 13 residues. The CDR3 region is CASSFGGSDTQYF. The CDR3 nucleotides are TGTGCCAGCAGCTTCGGAGGGAGTGATACGCAGTATTTT.

A remark on this clone: The junction and the germline gene differ at one end; a read error may be behind it. The chain carries TRBV7-2 and TRBJ2-7; TRBD2 agrees at 9 bases. The CDR3 consists of 15 residues. Germline lookup yields CDR1 SGHTA and CDR2 FQGNSA. The DNA for the CDR3 is TGTGCCAGCAGCCTAGCGGGAACCGGGTCCTACGAGCAGTACTTC. It is translated as CASSLAGTGSYEQYF. The full variable domain, completed using reference TRBV7-2 and TRBJ2-7, is GAGVSQSPSNKVTEKGKDVELRCDPISGHTALYWYRQSLGQGLEFLIYFQGNSAPDKSGLPSDRFSAERTGGSVSTLTIQRTQQEDSAVYLCASSLAGTGSYEQYFGPGTRLTVT.

This chain joins TRBV7-9 and TRBJ1-4; unclear D gene. Germline loops: CDR1 SEHNR, CDR2 FQNEAQ (reference sequence). Trimming removed 5 bases from V and 0 bases from J, with 10 bases in between. The CDR3 runs to 15 residues. The CDR3: CASSRFGATNEKLFF. Here the CDR3 DNA reads TGTGCCAGCAGCCGCTTCGGGGCAACTAATGAAAAACTGTTTTTT.

V gene TRBV10-3 combines with J gene TRBJ2-2, with TRBD1 matching over 8 bases. V shed 6 bases and J 3 bases; nucleotides not matched to a gene: 6. The V gene's germline CDR1 is ENHRY and CDR2 SYGVKD. This CDR3 contains 15 residues. CDR3: CAIRQDRGYTGELFF. The CDR3 DNA reads as TGTGCCATCAGACAAGACAGGGGCTACACCGGGGAGCTGTTTTTT.

The chain joins TRBV7-9 to TRBJ2-1; TRBD2 aligns across 14 bases. Germline V gives CDR1 SEHNR, CDR2 FQNEAQ (reference sequence). This CDR3 is built from 19 residues. With 5 bases clipped from V and 2 bases from J, the junction kept 11 bases outside the gene matches. The CDR3 loop reads CASSPRIGLAGGAYNEQFF. Here the CDR3 DNA reads TGTGCCAGCAGCCCCCGCATAGGACTAGCGGGAGGAGCCTACAATGAGCAGTTCTTC.

This rearrangement joins TRBV19 to TRBJ2-4, with 7 bases that match TRBD2. Germline-derived CDR1 and CDR2 are LNHDA and SQIVND (reference sequence). V lost 5 bases, J lost 4 bases, and 14 bases stayed unmatched. The CDR3 has 17 residues. Here the CDR3 reads CASSSSTSWGQKNIQYF. DNA of the CDR3: TGTGCCAGTAGTTCCTCGACTAGCTGGGGCCAAAAAAACATTCAGTACTTC.

The chain is built from TRBV30 and TRBJ1-5; D is unclear. The CDR3 extends over 17 amino acids. V was pared by 0 bases and J by 1 base, with 16 bases between. Germline V lookup: CDR1 GTSNPN, CDR2 SVGIG (reference sequence). This CDR3 is CAWSVSLNPGSNQPQHF. Here the CDR3 DNA reads TGTGCCTGGAGTGTAAGTCTGAACCCGGGGAGCAATCAGCCCCAGCATTTT.

The chain joins TRBV5-6 to TRBJ1-2, with 7 bases that match TRBD1. The CDR3 sequence is 14 residues long. Germline V CDR1 and CDR2: SGHDT, YYEEEE. J lost 8 bases, V lost 0 bases, and 7 bases had no gene match. For the CDR3, the DNA is TGTGCCAGCAGCTTGGGACAGGGTTTGATGGGCTACACCTTC. It is translated as CASSLGQGLMGYTF.

The chain carries TRBV7-2 and TRBJ2-3; 9 positions match TRBD2. The J segment lost 2 bases and the V segment lost 1 base, leaving 4 bases of the junction unmatched. Germline V lookup: CDR1 SGHTA, CDR2 FQGNSA. This CDR3 is 16 amino acids long. CDR3 residues: CASSLGSSGNTDTQYF. CDR3 DNA: TGTGCCAGCAGCTTAGGATCTAGCGGGAACACAGATACGCAGTATTTT. Supplemented by reference TRBV7-2 and TRBJ2-3, the full variable domain reads GAGVSQSPSNKVTEKGKDVELRCDPISGHTALYWYRQSLGQGLEFLIYFQGNSAPDKSGLPSDRFSAERTGGSVSTLTIQRTQQEDSAVYLCASSLGSSGNTDTQYFGPGTRLTVL.

This chain uses TRBV6-5 with TRBJ2-5, with 10 bases that match TRBD1. The V and J ends lost 4 bases and 3 bases, in that order; junction bases with no gene match: 5. The V gene's germline CDR1 is MNHEY and CDR2 SVGAGI. This CDR3 spans 15 amino acids. The CDR3 DNA is TGTGCCAGCAGTTTTTCGACAGGGGGCAAAGAGACCCAGTACTTC. Translated, it gives CASSFSTGGKETQYF.

V gene TRBV9 combines with J gene TRBJ2-2; a weak D match, TRBD2 (7 bases). The CDR3 totals 17 residues. Germline V gives CDR1 SGDLS, CDR2 YYNGEE. The V and J ends lost 5 bases and 2 bases respectively, with 19 bases between them. The CDR3 DNA sequence: TGTGCCAGCAGTCCCCGCGGGGCGGGGGCTAACACCGGGGAGCTGTTTTTT. This gives the protein CASSPRGAGANTGELFF.

This clone turned up a few times. The V call is TRBV5-1, the J call TRBJ2-1; D possibly matches TRBD1 or TRBD2 (5 bases each). This CDR3 spans 12 amino acids. Germline-derived CDR1 and CDR2 are SGHRS and YFSETQ. Trimming cost V 6 bases and J 8 bases, with 12 bases left between them. Here the CDR3 reads CASKMGVDEQFF. The CDR3 nucleotides read TGCGCCAGCAAAATGGGGGTTGATGAGCAGTTCTTC.

The gene calls are TRBV5-1 and TRBJ2-7; D gene uncertain. This CDR3 spans 13 amino acids. Trimming removed 2 bases at V and 1 base at J, with 7 bases between. Germline values: CDR1 SGHRS, CDR2 YFSETQ. CDR3 sequence: CASSLTASYEQYF. In nucleotides, the CDR3 is TGCGCCAGCAGCTTAACGGCTTCCTACGAGCAGTACTTC.

The J gene is TRBJ1-3, the V gene TRBV6-2 or TRBV6-3, with D unclear. The V gene's germline CDR1 is MNHEY and CDR2 SVGEGT. The CDR3 sequence is 16 residues long. Trimming left V 6 bases short and J 0 bases short, with 15 bases between. For the CDR3, the DNA is TGTGCCAGCAGCACGGCCTACGCAAACTCTGGAAACACCATATATTTT. As protein: CASSTAYANSGNTIYF.

J is TRBJ2-1 and V is TRBV5-1; 9 positions agree with TRBD2. The length of the CDR3 is 13 residues. CDR1 is SGHRS, CDR2 YFSETQ, per germline. The V and J ends lost 5 bases and 4 bases, in that order; junction bases with no gene match: 1. The DNA of the CDR3 is TGCGCCAGCAGAACTAGCGGGTACAATGAGCAGTTCTTC. It specifies CASRTSGYNEQFF.

The sample holds a few counts of this clone. This rearrangement joins TRBV18 to TRBJ1-5; D gene uncertain. Deletions cut 3 bases from V and 7 bases from J, with 10 bases between. There are 13 residues in the CDR3. From germline, CDR1 is KGHSH and CDR2 LQKENI. The DNA for the CDR3 is TGTGCCAGCTCACCCGATGATTCACAGCCCCAGCATTTT. Its protein product is CASSPDDSQPQHF.